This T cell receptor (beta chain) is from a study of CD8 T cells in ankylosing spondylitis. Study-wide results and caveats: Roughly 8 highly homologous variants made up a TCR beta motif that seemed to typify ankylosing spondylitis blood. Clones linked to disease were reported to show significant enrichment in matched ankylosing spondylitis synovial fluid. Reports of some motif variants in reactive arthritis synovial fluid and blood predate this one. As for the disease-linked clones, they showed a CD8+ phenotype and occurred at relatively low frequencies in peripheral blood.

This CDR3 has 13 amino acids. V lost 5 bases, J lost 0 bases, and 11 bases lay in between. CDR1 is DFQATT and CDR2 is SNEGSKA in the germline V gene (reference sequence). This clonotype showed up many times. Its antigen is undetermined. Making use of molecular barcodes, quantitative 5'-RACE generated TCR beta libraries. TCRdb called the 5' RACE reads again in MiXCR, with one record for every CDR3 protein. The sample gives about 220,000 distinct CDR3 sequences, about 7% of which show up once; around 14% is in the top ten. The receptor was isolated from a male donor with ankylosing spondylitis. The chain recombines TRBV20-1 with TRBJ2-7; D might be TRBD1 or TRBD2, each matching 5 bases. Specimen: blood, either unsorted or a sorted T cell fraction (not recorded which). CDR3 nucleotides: TGCAGTGCTCTCCGGGGCTTCTCCTACGAGCAGTACTTC. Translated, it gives CSALRGFSYEQYF.